This T cell receptor (beta chain) was captured in a study of cytomegalovirus exposure and HLA in healthy donors. Measured with immunoSEQ multiplex PCR; TCRdb has only the in-frame clones, and not every one. The sample has some 180,000 clones, around nine tenths seen once. This CDR3 has 13 residues. From germline, CDR1 is SGHDN and CDR2 FVKESK. V was pared by 5 bases and J by 6 bases, with 14 bases between. What was sequenced was PBMCs. This TCR derives from a man aged 25-45 years in good health and CMV-seropositive. This chain links TRBV14 with TRBJ2-7; either TRBD1 or TRBD2 may fit D (6 bases each). The CDR3 DNA reads TGTGCCAGCAGCGGAGGGGGGTTCCGCGAGCAGTACTTC. This translates into CASSGGGFREQYF.